The rows below give T cell receptor beta chains drawn from one sample of a study of blood T cell repertoires in COVID-19. Only in-frame clones appear in the TCRdb table, and some are missing; sequencing was by immunoSEQ multiplex PCR. The sample consists of a few hundred thousand clones, roughly 90% of them appearing once. The sequencing input was PBMCs or T cells enriched from blood (not recorded which). The receptors shown here come from a woman aged 18-35 years with acute COVID-19. Both conserved end residues are part of each CDR3. The D gene is left open where the match is weak. Expanded clones get a size class; other rows say once, few or many, or leave the size out.

TRBJ2-1 | TRBV14 | . | . | TGTGCCAGCAGCCACTTGAATGAGCAGTTCTTC | CASSHLNEQFF
TRBJ2-1 | TRBV19 | . | . | TGTGCCAGTAGTATATCTGGACCGGGAGCCTACAATGAGCAGTTCTTC | CASSISGPGAYNEQFF
TRBJ2-7 | TRBV28 | many | . | TGTGCCAGCAGTTTAGAGATGGTCGAGCAGTACTTC | CASSLEMVEQYF
TRBJ2-1 | TRBV27 | . | . | TGTGCCAGCAGTTTATCCGGGGCGGGAAATGAGCAGTTCTTC | CASSLSGAGNEQFF
TRBJ1-5 | TRBV14 | . | . | TGTGCCAACAGCCCCGCGGAGGGTCAGCCCCAGCATTTT | CANSPAEGQPQHF
TRBJ1-4 | TRBV5-8 | . | TRBD1 | TGTGCCAGCAGCTTGTTTGGATCGGTGACAGGGCAAAATGAAAAACTGTTTTTT | CASSLFGSVTGQNEKLFF
TRBJ1-3 | TRBV7-3 | . | TRBD1 | TGTGCCAGCAGCTTCCTGTTGCACAGGGGGCTCGGAAACACCATATATTTT | CASSFLLHRGLGNTIYF
TRBJ2-6 | TRBV5-1 | . | TRBD1 | TGCGCCAGCAGCCAGACAGGGGGCTCTGGGGCCAACGTCCTGACTTTC | CASSQTGGSGANVLTF
TRBJ2-2 | TRBV7-9 | . | TRBD1 | TGTGCCAGCAGCCGGGACAGTTATAACACCGGGGAGCTGTTTTTT | CASSRDSYNTGELFF
TRBJ1-2 | TRBV11-3 | . | TRBD1 | TGTGCCAGCAGCCGCGGGACAGCCTATGGCTACACCTTC | CASSRGTAYGYTF
TRBJ2-7 | TRBV19 | . | . | TGTGCCAGTAGTACCCCCCAGGGGAGGGTAGGCGGATACGAGCAGTACTTC | CASSTPQGRVGGYEQYF
TRBJ2-5 | TRBV27 | . | . | TGTGCCAGCAGTTTCCTAGGACAGATTCGGGAGACCCAGTACTTC | CASSFLGQIRETQYF
TRBJ1-2 | TRBV30 | once | TRBD1 | TGTGCCTGGAGTTTGGGACAGGGGCATGGCTACACCTTC | CAWSLGQGHGYTF
TRBJ1-5 | TRBV28 | . | . | TGTGCCAGCAGTTTATCGCGGGGCGGTGGAAATCAGCCCCAGCATTTT | CASSLSRGGGNQPQHF
TRBJ1-6 | TRBV20-1 | . | . | TGCAGTGCTAGAGGGCAGGGGCCTTTCCACTTT | CSARGQGPFHF
TRBJ1-5 | TRBV19 | . | . | TGTGCCAGTAGTATAGTAGAGTATAGCAATCAGCCCCAGCATTTT | CASSIVEYSNQPQHF
TRBJ2-7 | TRBV7-9 | . | TRBD2 | TGTGCCAGCAGCTCCTTCGGGACTAGCGGAGGCTACGAGCAGTACTTC | CASSSFGTSGGYEQYF
TRBJ2-7 | TRBV7-9 | . | TRBD2 | TGTGCCAGCAGCGGGGACTATCTCTACGAGCAGTACTTC | CASSGDYLYEQYF
TRBJ1-6 | TRBV28 | . | TRBD1 | TGTGCCAGCAGTACGGGACAGGGGGTTTCATATAATTCACCCCTCCACTTT | CASSTGQGVSYNSPLHF